The clone carrying this T cell receptor beta chain was seen only a few times. What it binds is unknown. V was pared by 7 bases and J by 0 bases, with 10 bases between. The CDR3 covers 13 residues. Germline V CDR1 and CDR2: SQVTM, ANQGSEA. These data come from a study of blood T cells in healthy people across ages. The study, taken as a whole, reports: Comparison with aged donors showed that long-lived donors had more naive CD4+ cells and higher diversity.

A J-beta primer mix and a sample-barcoded 5' primer were used in a second PCR of roughly 7 to 12 cycles. TCRdb independently ran MiXCR on the 5' RACE reads; one entry per CDR3 protein. The sample consists of roughly 680,000 distinct CDR3 sequences, 52% of them appearing once. The sequence was obtained from a woman at least 80 years old in good health. Source material: blood. This rearrangement joins TRBV29-1 to TRBJ1-3; no reliable D call. Here the CDR3 reads CSAARGSGNTIYF. In DNA form, the CDR3 reads TGCAGCGCCGCACGGGGCTCTGGAAACACCATATATTTT.